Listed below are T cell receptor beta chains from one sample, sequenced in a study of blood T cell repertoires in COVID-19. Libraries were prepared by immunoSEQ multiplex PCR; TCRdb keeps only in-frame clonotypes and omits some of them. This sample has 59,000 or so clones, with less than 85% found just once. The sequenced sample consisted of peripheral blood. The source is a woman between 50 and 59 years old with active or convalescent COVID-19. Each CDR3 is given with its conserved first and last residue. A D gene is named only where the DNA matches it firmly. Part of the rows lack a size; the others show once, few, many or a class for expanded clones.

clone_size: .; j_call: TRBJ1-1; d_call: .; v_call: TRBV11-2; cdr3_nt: TGTGCCAGCAGCTTGGAACAGGGATGGGACACTGAAGCTTTCTTT; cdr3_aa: CASSLEQGWDTEAFF
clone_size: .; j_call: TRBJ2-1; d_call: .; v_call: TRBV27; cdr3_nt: TGTGCCAGCAGCCTAGACAGGAGCGGCTACAATGAGCAGTTCTTC; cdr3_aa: CASSLDRSGYNEQFF
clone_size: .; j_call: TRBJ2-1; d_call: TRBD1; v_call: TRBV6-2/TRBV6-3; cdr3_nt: TGTGCCAGCAGTAAACGGACAGGGGGGGTCGATGAGCAGTTCTTC; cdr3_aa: CASSKRTGGVDEQFF
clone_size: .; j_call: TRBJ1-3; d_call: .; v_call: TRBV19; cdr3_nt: TGTGCCAGTAGCCTGCTCCTGAGCTCTGGAAACACCATATATTTT; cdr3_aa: CASSLLLSSGNTIYF
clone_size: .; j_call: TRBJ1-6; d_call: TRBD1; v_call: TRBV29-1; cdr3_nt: TGCAGCGTCGGGACAGGCGCTAATTCACCCCTCCACTTT; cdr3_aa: CSVGTGANSPLHF
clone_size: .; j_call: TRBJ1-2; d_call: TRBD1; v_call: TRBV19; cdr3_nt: TGTGCCAGTAGTATTGTGGACAGGAAGGGTCCTGGCTACACCTTC; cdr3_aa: CASSIVDRKGPGYTF
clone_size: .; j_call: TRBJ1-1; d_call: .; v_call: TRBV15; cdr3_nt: TGTGCCACCAGCAGAGCTACAGGGATAACTGAAGCTTTCTTT; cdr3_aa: CATSRATGITEAFF
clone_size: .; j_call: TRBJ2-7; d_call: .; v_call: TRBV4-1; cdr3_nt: TGCGCCAGCAGCCGGGGGGACGTCGCCTACGAGCAGTACTTC; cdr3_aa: CASSRGDVAYEQYF
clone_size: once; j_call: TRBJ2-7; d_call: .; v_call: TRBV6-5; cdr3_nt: TGTGCCAGCAGTTACTCGTCAGGGGCCTATTCCTACGAGCAGTACTTC; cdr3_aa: CASSYSSGAYSYEQYF
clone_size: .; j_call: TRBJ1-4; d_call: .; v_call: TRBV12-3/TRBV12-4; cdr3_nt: TGTGCCAGCAGTTTGGGACTTAATGAAAAACTGTTTTTT; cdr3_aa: CASSLGLNEKLFF
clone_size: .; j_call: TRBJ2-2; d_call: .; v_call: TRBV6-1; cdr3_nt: TGTGCCAGCATAACGAACACCGGGGAGCTGTTTTTT; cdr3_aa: CASITNTGELFF
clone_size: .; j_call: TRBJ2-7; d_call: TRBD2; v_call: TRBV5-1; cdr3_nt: TGCGCCAGCAGCCTTAGCGGGAGAGGCGAGCAGTACTTC; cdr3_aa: CASSLSGRGEQYF
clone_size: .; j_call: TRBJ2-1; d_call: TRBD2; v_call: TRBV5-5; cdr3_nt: TGTGCCAGCAGCTTGGGGATGACTAGCGGGACCGAGGGGAATGAGCAGTTCTTC; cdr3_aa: CASSLGMTSGTEGNEQFF
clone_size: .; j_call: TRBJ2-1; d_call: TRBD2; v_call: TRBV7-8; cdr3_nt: TGTGCCAGCAGCTTAATACTAGCGGCCTTCAATGAGCAGTTCTTC; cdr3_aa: CASSLILAAFNEQFF
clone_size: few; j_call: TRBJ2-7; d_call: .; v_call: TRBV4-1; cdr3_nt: TGCGCCAGCAGCCAAGCTGAGGGGGGGCTCCACGAGCAGTACTTC; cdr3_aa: CASSQAEGGLHEQYF
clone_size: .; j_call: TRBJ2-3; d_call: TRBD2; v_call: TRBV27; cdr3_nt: TGTGCCAGCAGTTTAGGGGGGGGAGGGTATACGCAGTATTTT; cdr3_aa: CASSLGGGGYTQYF
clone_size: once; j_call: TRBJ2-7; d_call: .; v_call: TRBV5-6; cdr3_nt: TGTGCCAGCAGCTCCTATGCCTCCGAGCAGTACTTC; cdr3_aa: CASSSYASEQYF
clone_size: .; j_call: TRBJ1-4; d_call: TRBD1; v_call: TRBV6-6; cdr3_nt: TGTGCCAGCAGTTACTATGACAGGGGGAGTGAAAAACTGTTTTTT; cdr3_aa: CASSYYDRGSEKLFF
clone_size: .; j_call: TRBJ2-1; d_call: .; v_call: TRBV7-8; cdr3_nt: TGTGCCAGCAAACCCGCTAGCGGGACAGGAAATGAGCAGTTCTTC; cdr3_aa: CASKPASGTGNEQFF
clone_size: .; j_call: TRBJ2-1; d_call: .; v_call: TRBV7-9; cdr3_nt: TGTGCCAGCAGCTTCCAATACAATGAGCAGTTCTTC; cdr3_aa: CASSFQYNEQFF
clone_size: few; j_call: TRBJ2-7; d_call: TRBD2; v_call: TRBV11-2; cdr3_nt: TGTGCCAGCAGCGTTAGCGGGAGCGCCTACGAGCAGTACTTC; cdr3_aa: CASSVSGSAYEQYF
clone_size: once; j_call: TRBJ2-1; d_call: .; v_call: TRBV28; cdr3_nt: TGTGCCAGCAGTTCAATACTCGAGACTAGGACGGTCTTC; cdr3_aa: CASSSILETRTVF
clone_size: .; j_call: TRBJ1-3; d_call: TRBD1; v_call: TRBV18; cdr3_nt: TGTGCCAGCTCACTAGACAGGGATGGAAACACCATATATTTT; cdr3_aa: CASSLDRDGNTIYF
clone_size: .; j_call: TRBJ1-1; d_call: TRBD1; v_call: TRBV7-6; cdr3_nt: TGTGCCAGCAGCTCGGGACAGCTGAACACTGAAGCTTTCTTT; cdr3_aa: CASSSGQLNTEAFF
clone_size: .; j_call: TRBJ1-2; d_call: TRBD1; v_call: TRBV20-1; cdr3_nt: TGCAGTGCTAGTCGGGACAGGGGTCTCATAACCTTC; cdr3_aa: CSASRDRGLITF